Included here is one T cell receptor (beta chain) sequence, with context. This specimen comes from a study of blood T cell repertoires in COVID-19. Study-level background: Samples came from the United States, Italy and Spain, spanning acute and convalescent COVID-19.

In the authors' methods: Quantification of nucleated cells was approximated via reference gene primer amplification. Assay: immunoSEQ multiplex PCR; the TCRdb copy retains only in-frame clones and omits some. The V and J calls and the clone size are those of that table, but D and trimming were determined from the DNA. Among approximately 130,000 clones listed, more than 80% were seen once. The CDR3 has 15 residues. The V end lost 10 bases, the J end lost 4 bases, and 19 bases lay between the germline ends. The germline V gene has CDR1 MRHNA and CDR2 SNTAGT. Sequenced input: peripheral blood. The rearrangement joins TRBV6-4 to TRBJ1-4; D might be TRBD1 (5 bases). This TCR was recovered from a human donor in a cohort sampled during active COVID-19. CDR3 residues: CATDPLGGFNEKLFF. The CDR3, as DNA: TGTGCCACCGACCCTTTGGGGGGTTTTAATGAAAAACTGTTTTTT.